These 10 T cell receptor beta chains came from one sample sequenced in a study of T cell responses to AZD1222 COVID-19 vaccine. Here immunoSEQ multiplex PCR was the method, and the copy in TCRdb shows in-frame clones only, minus some. The sample has about 200,000 clones; more than 90% are singletons. The source material was peripheral blood, sampled 28 days after the second dose of the MenACWY control vaccine. The receptors shown here come from an adult who received the MenACWY meningococcal vaccine as a control.

The chain couples TRBV7-9 to TRBJ2-1; D ambiguous. V was clipped by 3 bases and J by 4 bases, with 7 bases between them. This CDR3 is built from 13 residues. Germline V gives CDR1 SEHNR, CDR2 FQNEAQ (reference sequence). DNA for the CDR3: TGTGCCAGCAGCTTCCCACCGTACAATGAGCAGTTCTTC. Translated: CASSFPPYNEQFF.

This chain uses TRBV30 with TRBJ1-4, with D perhaps TRBD1 (6 bases). The V gene lost 6 bases and the J gene lost 8 bases, with 13 bases spanning the gap. Looked up from germline, CDR1 is GTSNPN and CDR2 is SVGIG (reference sequence). This CDR3 is 12 amino acids long. The CDR3 is CACCGGREKLFF. For the CDR3, the DNA is TGTGCCTGTTGTGGGGGCCGCGAAAAACTGTTTTTT.

The CDR3 DNA follows: TGTGCCAGCAGTGTGGACAGGAACGCAAATCAGCCCCAGCATTTT. This gives the protein CASSVDRNANQPQHF. The V gene is TRBV2, the J gene TRBJ1-5, with TRBD1 matching over 7 bases. Germline CDR1 and CDR2: SNHLY and FYNNEI. The length of the CDR3 is 15 residues. V gave up 4 bases and J gave up 4 bases; unmatched junction bases: 7.

The genes are TRBV30 and TRBJ2-1; 7 nucleotides align to TRBD2. Trimming cost V 5 bases and J 0 bases; bases outside gene matches: 19. The CDR3 contains 19 residues. Germline CDR1 and CDR2: GTSNPN and SVGIG (reference sequence). The CDR3 DNA sequence: TGTGCCTGGTCAACTCGGGGAGGACTAGTAACGAGCTCCTACAATGAGCAGTTCTTC. Translated, it gives CAWSTRGGLVTSSYNEQFF.

The chain joins TRBV11-1 to TRBJ2-3; D is unresolved. Germline V lookup: CDR1 SGHAT, CDR2 FQDESV (reference sequence). This CDR3 spans 13 amino acids. The ends were cut back, 5 bases at V and 6 bases at J, with 12 bases in the middle. The CDR3 sequence is CASSRTHWDTQYF. For the CDR3, the DNA is TGTGCCAGCAGCCGGACCCACTGGGATACGCAGTATTTT. The variable domain in full, with the rest retrieved from reference TRBV11-1 and TRBJ2-3, is EAEVAQSPRYKITEKSQAVAFWCDPISGHATLYWYRQILGQGPELLVQFQDESVVDDSQLPKDRFSAERLKGVDSTLKIQPAELGDSAMYLCASSRTHWDTQYFGPGTRLTVL.

J is TRBJ1-5 and V is TRBV10-3; no clear D. The CDR3 is 14 amino acids. CDR1 and CDR2 (germline): ENHRY, SYGVKD. The ends were cut back, 8 bases at V and 0 bases at J, with 11 bases in the middle. CDR3 amino acids: CAISSEISNQPQHF. The CDR3 DNA sequence: TGTGCCATCTCATCAGAAATTAGCAATCAGCCCCAGCATTTT.

The CDR3 nucleotides are TGTGCCATCAGGAACGGACAGCGTACGTCGTCGGGTGAGCAGTTCTTC. Amino acids: CAIRNGQRTSSGEQFF. The chain uses TRBV10-3 and TRBJ2-1; TRBD1 is a possible D gene (6 bases). CDR1 ENHRY and CDR2 SYGVKD come from the germline V gene. This CDR3 is built from 16 residues. V was pared by 6 bases and J by 9 bases, with 24 bases between.

V usage is TRBV5-1 and J usage is TRBJ1-2; D is uncertain. This CDR3 is 12 amino acids long. Germline CDR1 SGHRS, CDR2 YFSETQ. V lost 3 bases, J lost 4 bases, and 7 bases lay in between. The CDR3 loop is CASSSDFYGYTF. The CDR3 DNA follows: TGCGCCAGCAGCTCAGACTTCTATGGCTACACCTTC.

This chain connects TRBV7-2 to TRBJ2-3; no definite D call. V lost 6 bases, J lost 2 bases, and 9 bases lay in between. CDR3 size: 13 residues. CDR1 and CDR2 (germline): SGHTA, FQGNSA. The CDR3 DNA reads TGTGCCAGCAGTCCTCGAGCCACAGATACGCAGTATTTT. It is translated as CASSPRATDTQYF. The whole variable domain, filled in from reference TRBV7-2 and TRBJ2-3, reads GAGVSQSPSNKVTEKGKDVELRCDPISGHTALYWYRQSLGQGLEFLIYFQGNSAPDKSGLPSDRFSAERTGGSVSTLTIQRTQQEDSAVYLCASSPRATDTQYFGPGTRLTVL.

V usage is TRBV6-2 or TRBV6-3 and J usage is TRBJ1-2, with a weak D call TRBD1 (5 bases). CDR1 MNHEY and CDR2 SVGEGT come from the germline V gene. V lost 3 bases and J lost 1, with 30 bases in between. The CDR3 has 21 residues. The CDR3 bases are TGTGCCAGCAGTTATACGGGTTGGGGACGCAACAGAGGGCCGGATAACTATGGCTACACCTTC. It encodes CASSYTGWGRNRGPDNYGYTF.